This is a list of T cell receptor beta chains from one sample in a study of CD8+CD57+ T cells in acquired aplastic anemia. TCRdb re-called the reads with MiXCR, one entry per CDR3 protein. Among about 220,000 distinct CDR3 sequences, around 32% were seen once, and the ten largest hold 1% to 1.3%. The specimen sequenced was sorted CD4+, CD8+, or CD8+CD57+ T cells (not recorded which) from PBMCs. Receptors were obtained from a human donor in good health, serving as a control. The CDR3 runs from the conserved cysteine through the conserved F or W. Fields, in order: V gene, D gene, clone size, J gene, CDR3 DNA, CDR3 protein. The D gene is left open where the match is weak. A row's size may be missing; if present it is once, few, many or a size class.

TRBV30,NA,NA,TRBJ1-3,TGTGCCTGGAGTCAGGCAGGGAAAAACACCATATATTTT,CAWSQAGKNTIYF
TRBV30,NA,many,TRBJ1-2,TGTGCCTGGACCAATACAGGGTCCGGCTACACCTTC,CAWTNTGSGYTF
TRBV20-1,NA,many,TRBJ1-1,TGCAGTGCTCCCGGGCCCCCGAAGAACACTGAAGCTTTCTTT,CSAPGPPKNTEAFF
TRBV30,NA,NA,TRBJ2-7,TGTGCCTGGAGTCTCTCGACAGGCTACGAGCAGTACTTC,CAWSLSTGYEQYF
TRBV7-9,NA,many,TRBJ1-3,TGTGCCAGCAGCCTAGACCGGCCAGGGCATCTTCTCTCTGGAAACACCATATATTTT,CASSLDRPGHLLSGNTIYF
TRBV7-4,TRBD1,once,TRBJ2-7,TGTGCCAGCAGCTTAGTGGTCTCGGGACAGGGGAGCACCTACGAGCAGTACTTC,CASSLVVSGQGSTYEQYF
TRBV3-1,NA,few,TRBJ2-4,TGTGCCAGCAGCCTACTGGCCAGCAAAAACATTCAGTACTTC,CASSLLASKNIQYF
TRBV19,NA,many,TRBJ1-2,TGTGCCAGTACCAAGGTCGATCAGGCTGACTATGGCTACACCTTC,CASTKVDQADYGYTF
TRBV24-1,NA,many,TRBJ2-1,TGTGCCACCAGTGATTTGCGTGGTAGCAGTCTGAATGAGCAGTTCTTC,CATSDLRGSSLNEQFF
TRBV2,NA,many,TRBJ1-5,TGTGCCAGCGGGGAGACAAACAGCAATCAGCCCCAGCATTTT,CASGETNSNQPQHF
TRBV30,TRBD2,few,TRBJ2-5,TGTGCCTGGAGCCGACTAGCTTGGGACCAAGAGACCCAGTACTTC,CAWSRLAWDQETQYF
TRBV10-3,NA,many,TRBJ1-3,TGTGCCATCAGTGGACAGCCTCTTAACTCTGGAAACACCATATATTTT,CAISGQPLNSGNTIYF
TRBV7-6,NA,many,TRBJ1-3,TGTGCCAGCAGCCCACTAGGGGGAAACACCATATATTTT,CASSPLGGNTIYF
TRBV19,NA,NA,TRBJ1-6,TGTGCCAGTAAAATGCAAGATTCACCCCTCCACTTT,CASKMQDSPLHF
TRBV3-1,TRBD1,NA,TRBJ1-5,TGTGCCAGCAGCCAGACAGGGTCGAGTCAGCCCCAGCGTTTT,CASSQTGSSQPQRF
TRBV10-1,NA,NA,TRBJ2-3,TGCGCCAGCAGCCAGGGGGGATCCGCGCAGTATTTT,CASSQGGSAQYF
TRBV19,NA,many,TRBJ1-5,TGTGCCAGTAGACGGGTTCCTACTAGCAATCAGCCCCAGCATTTT,CASRRVPTSNQPQHF